Described below is a single TCR beta chain sequence and its context. This clone's antigen is unknown. No base quality information exists; no much larger clone differs at one position. The cohort comprised 666 healthy bone marrow donors. Cohort members were all nominally healthy when sampled, although unrecorded immune exposures were likely present. The donor tested CMV seronegative and was one of the 352 seronegative cohort members. A peripheral blood sample was collected from each donor, and TCR beta sequencing was performed on peripheral blood mononuclear cells. The Qiagen DNeasy Blood Extraction Kit was used to extract genomic DNA from the blood cell samples. These data belong to a study of cytomegalovirus exposure and HLA in healthy donors (dated by TCRdb to 2016 to 2017). For context, the study as a whole: In an earlier analysis of 587 of the donors, approximately 300 Gb of sequence data and 90 million to 130 million unique TCR beta sequences from 180 million or so T cells were reported. An early release that covered around 590 HLA-typed donors contained approximately 300 gigabases of sequencing data and 65 million to 100 million unique TCR sequences. Of the roughly 400 genotyped donors, 75% to 85% were placed in the genetic ancestry cluster associated with self-reported Caucasian donors. The study was designed to test whether signatures of past pathogen exposure could be identified by cataloging public T cell receptors. Using immunosequencing, the study profiled T cell repertoires from some 670 subjects and related those repertoires to cytomegalovirus serostatus. In addition to the first cohort of several hundred subjects, a separate validation cohort of 120 different subjects was used. To predict cytomegalovirus infection status, the study combined high-throughput TCR immunosequencing, statistical association of individual TCRs with disease status, and machine learning. To study patterns of TCR occurrence, a later analysis re-analyzed previously published TCR beta repertoires from around 660 donors and added high-resolution HLA genotyping. In the later analysis, no new phenotypic data were used to find candidate immune exposures; instead, reliance was placed on TCR beta sequences and their occurrence across donors. In an earlier analysis of 587 of the donors, high-throughput TCR beta sequencing was used to judge whether each TCR beta V gene segment behaved as functional or pseudogenic. Donor age, sex, ethnicity and CMV serostatus were compiled together with the repertoire data. Genome-wide SNP genotypes for about 55% of the 666 donors were used in a later genetic analysis, which treated that subset as a discovery cohort. Every repertoire in the discovery cohort had been generated on one and the same sequencing platform. Class I and class II HLA loci were covered by the typing at four-digit resolution. Typing coverage varied by locus: 629-630 donors for A, B, C, DRB1 and DQB1; approximately 500 for DQA1; 600 to 610 for DPA1; around 490 for DPB1. Roughly five DR-DQ haplotypes were handled as single units for association and clustering, since linkage in the cohort was strong. On average, 235,054 unique TCR beta nucleotide sequences were sequenced per donor among 398 genotyped donors of the cohort, with roughly 18% of those sequences being non-productive.

The CDR3 spans 10 residues, from the cysteine through the phenylalanine. The DNA shown is the 30-base CDR3, in frame from base 1. Trimming removed 8 bases from V and 2 bases from J, leaving 4 bases between the germline ends. CDR1 and CDR2 (WSHSY, SAAADI) derive from the germline V gene. The study at large found these results: A group of highly shared sequence variants was considered likely to be a technical artifact of the sequencing pipeline. The cohort was sequenced for TCR beta chains only, and without alpha or paired-chain data the features that could be detected were limited. The classifier was reported to diagnose cytomegalovirus status with high specificity and sensitivity in both the original cohort and the validation cohort. A later genetic analysis associated a missense DCLRE1C variant with V-gene and J-gene trimming of TCR beta chains, and an independent cohort replicated the association. Because HLA typing was unavailable for some donors at each locus, only the typed subset was used in association tests. The authors suggested that the approach could potentially be extended to other disease states and immunological phenotypes. According to a later analysis, TCR association rates differed among HLA loci, with DRB1 alleles showing the most associated TCRs and HLA-C alleles showing the fewest. Several of the top co-occurrence clusters appeared to be linked to parvovirus B19, influenza, CMV and Epstein-Barr virus, according to a later analysis. Because counts were too low, roughly 18 rarely observed V segments, including chromosome 9 orphons, were left out of the earlier analysis of a few hundred of the donors. According to a later analysis, most CMV-associated TCR beta chains appeared to be HLA-restricted, and the HLA associations seemed to be driven largely by CMV exposure. A further reported finding was that TCR beta sequences accurately predicted the HLA-A and HLA-B alleles for most subjects in the first cohort. The only immune exposure information available for the cohort was CMV serostatus. A later genetic analysis reported fewer N-insertions in productive TCRs among donors in an Asian-associated ancestry cluster than the roughly 620-donor mean. Correlated functional status among segregating V segments might be attributable to linkage disequilibrium, but an unknown experimental factor could not be ruled out. Because the 87-base-pair reads could not distinguish some IMGT-functional V segments, including TRBV6-2 and TRBV6-3, those segments were excluded. A few of the identified cytomegalovirus-associated TCR beta chains were confirmed in vitro to be specific for cytomegalovirus antigens. Most TCR sequences were seen in very few donors, while some public TCRs were found in many individuals. Specific HLA alleles were associated with more than 15,000 TCR beta sequences at a false discovery rate of 0.05 in a later analysis. When HLA alleles, especially DR and DQ, strongly co-occurred, TCR associations were difficult to assign to individual alleles. In a later analysis, HLA-associated TCR beta chains showed more clonal expansion and lower generation probabilities than non-associated chains that were equally common. The presence/absence analyses assumed that sequencing depth was roughly uniform across donors, and that assumption may not be true. An earlier analysis of some 560 of the donors showed that most TCR beta V segments appeared in productive rearrangements either about 87% or about 30% of the time, which broadly matched IMGT annotations. The study listed over 150 TCR beta chains as associated with cytomegalovirus.

Receptors were amplified or captured by the immunoSEQ multiplex PCR assay. A mixture of 60 forward primers for TCR Vbeta segments and 13 reverse primers for TCR Jbeta segments was used in the multiplex PCR. Amplification of the CDR3 region of rearranged TCR beta genes was performed with a multiplex PCR assay on genomic DNA. On the Illumina HiSeq System, the amplified TCR beta libraries were sequenced as 87-base-pair reads. The study's own analysis went as follows. Across the 500 to 700 repertoires, a later analysis counted about 81 million unique TCR beta chains, roughly 11 million of which were shared by at least two donors. To remove PCR and sequencing errors, raw reads were error-corrected and collapsed into unique sequences using a nearest-neighbor algorithm that merged closely related sequences. V, D and J gene segments were assigned by aligning CDR3 sequences to IMGT reference sequences. Each retained sequence needed at least a six-nucleotide match to both a V gene segment and a J gene segment. Rearrangements were classified as productive when the CDR3 lacked stop codons and remained in frame with V and J, and all other rearrangements were classified as non-productive. Following IMGT convention, CDR3 was defined as the stretch from the second conserved V-encoded cysteine to the conserved J-encoded phenylalanine. Sequences without an unambiguous match to a single V gene segment were excluded from the earlier analysis of several hundred of the donors. In an earlier analysis of about 590 of the donors, a V segment was called functional when productive rearrangements were above 56.7%, and segregating when the standard deviation between donors exceeded 5%. A statistical classification framework was developed to diagnose cytomegalovirus status using the catalog of TCR beta chain sequences. In a later analysis, V and J genes were assigned by comparing TCR nucleotide sequences against IMGT/GENE-DB human TR gene sequences. In a later analysis, CDR3 sequences and most-parsimonious VDJ recombination scenarios were assigned using the TCRdist pipeline. In a later analysis, each TCR beta chain was defined by its CDR3 amino acid sequence together with its V-gene family, and reads without a unique V-gene family were excluded. In a later analysis, approximately 590 highly shared, low-generation-probability nucleotide sequences were removed to address suspected cross-contamination and a sequencing artifact. For each public chain, a later analysis derived a clonal expansion index from normalized ranks of inferred template counts within each repertoire. In a later analysis, generation probabilities were computed using a VDJ recombination model fitted to out-of-frame rearrangements, and the results were checked against IGoR. A later analysis scored TCR-TCR, TCR-HLA and TCR-CMV co-occurrence with hypergeometric tests, applying a repertoire-size bias correction to TCR pairs. False discovery rates were estimated in a later analysis by permuting HLA or CMV assignments 20 times. In a later analysis, co-occurring TCRs were grouped with DBSCAN, and TCRdist sequence similarity was added when clustering was performed within HLA-allele-positive subsets. Repertoires with fewer than 30,000 or more than 120,000 public chains were left out of co-occurrence clustering, as were about 5 repertoires with anomalous nucleotide sharing. Sourced from immuneACCESS, this table was stored by TCRdb with only in-frame sequences that have V and J called. A share of the clones is absent; for the studies checked, an unresolved V gene accounts for under half, and the remainder has no known explanation. V and J calls and clone size come straight from that table; D and trimming were deduced from the DNA. The sample table records 140,000 to 150,000 clones; about 85% of these occur just once. Approximately 2.7% of the sample goes to the ten largest clones.

Sequencing was done on a sample of PBMCs. The receptor's source is a boy aged 2 to 10 in good health and CMV-seronegative. This receptor chain uses TRBV10-2 and TRBJ2-7; too little of a D gene remains to name it. CDR3 loop: CASATYEQYF. DNA sequence: TGCGCCAGCGCGACCTACGAGCAGTACTTC.